Listed here are 8 T cell receptor beta chains from one sample, sequenced in a study of shared clonotypes between healthy human individuals. Clones were read by immunoSEQ multiplex PCR, and TCRdb kept only the in-frame ones, dropping some. The sample has 450,000 to 500,000 clones; 79% are singletons. What was sequenced was PBMCs. The receptors shown here come from a middle-aged woman in good health. Some clones in this sample may be carry-over from other donors' samples.

The V gene is TRBV6-5, the J gene TRBJ1-2; 7 bases align to TRBD1. CDR1 is MNHEY and CDR2 is SVGAGI in the germline V gene. CDR3 length: 14 amino acids. The V segment lost 5 bases and the J segment 5 bases; nucleotides outside the gene matches: 8. The CDR3 nucleotides are TGTGCCAGCAGTAGCACCGGGACAGTGTATGGCTACACCTTC. The encoded protein is CASSSTGTVYGYTF.

The genes are TRBV7-8 and TRBJ2-7, with TRBD1 identical over 10 bases. Germline CDR1 SGHVS, CDR2 FQNEAQ. V shed 2 bases and J 6 bases; nucleotides not matched to a gene: 13. The CDR3 has 17 amino acids. The CDR3 DNA reads TGTGCCAGCAGCTTAAGGGGACAGGGGAAGATCTTGTTCGAGCAGTACTTC. Amino acids: CASSLRGQGKILFEQYF.

This clone was detected a few times. The V gene is TRBV5-1, the J gene TRBJ1-2; 8 bases agree with TRBD1. V lost 4 bases to trimming and J lost 7 bases; unmatched junction nucleotides: 9. Germline CDR1 SGHRS, CDR2 YFSETQ. There are 14 residues in the CDR3. DNA for the CDR3: TGCGCCAGCAGCGACAATCAGGGGGCGGGTGGCTACACCTTC. Translation gives CASSDNQGAGGYTF.

A few counts support this clone. The V gene is TRBV5-1, the J gene TRBJ2-7; possible D gene TRBD2, 5 bases. V lost 4 bases, J lost 0 bases, and 11 bases lay in between. Germline CDR1 SGHRS, CDR2 YFSETQ. The CDR3 has 14 residues. The DNA of the CDR3 is TGCGCCAGCAGCAATCGGGATTACTCCTACGAGCAGTACTTC. This codes for CASSNRDYSYEQYF.

V gene TRBV14 combines with J gene TRBJ2-3, with D perhaps assigned TRBD1 or TRBD2 (5 bases each). The V gene lost 6 bases and the J gene lost 0 bases, with 19 bases spanning the gap. Germline CDR1 is SGHDN and CDR2 is FVKESK. The CDR3 length is 17 residues. Here the CDR3 DNA reads TGTGCCAGCAGTATCCGGGGCGCTTCCATTAGCACAGATACGCAGTATTTT. Translating it yields CASSIRGASISTDTQYF. Supplemented by reference TRBV14 and TRBJ2-3, the full variable domain reads EAGVTQFPSHSVIEKGQTVTLRCDPISGHDNLYWYRRVMGKEIKFLLHFVKESKQDESGMPNNRFLAERTGGTYSTLKVQPAELEDSGVYFCASSIRGASISTDTQYFGPGTRLTVL.

V is TRBV12-5 and J is TRBJ2-2; the D gene is possibly TRBD2 (5 bases). The length of the CDR3 is 15 residues. Trimming removed 7 bases from V and 3 bases from J, with 15 bases in between. The germline V gene encodes CDR1 LGHNT and CDR2 FRNRAP. This CDR3 is CASAISGSHTGELFF. CDR3 DNA sequence: TGTGCTAGTGCCATTTCGGGGAGCCACACCGGGGAGCTGTTTTTT.

This sequence joins TRBV6-5 and TRBJ2-1; 14 nucleotides match TRBD2. With V trimmed by 4 bases and J by 9 bases, 5 bases remained unmatched. Germline V gene data show CDR1 as MNHEY and CDR2 as SVGAGI. CDR3 length equals 15 residues. The CDR3 protein is CASSSGLAGASEQFF. The CDR3 bases are TGTGCCAGCAGTTCGGGACTAGCGGGAGCTAGTGAGCAGTTCTTC.

This sequence joins TRBV28 and TRBJ1-5, with D perhaps matching TRBD1 (5 bases). V lost 3 bases to trimming and J lost 11 bases, with 11 bases between them. The germline V gene has CDR1 MDHEN and CDR2 SYDVKM. The CDR3 totals 12 residues. CDR3 nucleotides: TGTGCCAGCAGTTTGGGCGTGACAGCCCAGCATTTT. Translating gives CASSLGVTAQHF.